The rows below give T cell receptor beta chains drawn from one sample of a study of identical twins. TCRdb itself ran the 5' RACE reads through MiXCR, one entry per CDR3 protein. Of some 660,000 distinct CDR3 sequences listed, roughly 8% are singletons. These sequences were also reported in another study, on yellow fever vaccine responses in identical twins.

Material for sequencing was PBMCs. The receptors here all came from a woman in her late teens or twenties in good health. Both conserved end residues are part of each CDR3. Fields, in order: V gene, D gene, clone size, J gene, CDR3 DNA, CDR3 protein. A D gene is named only where the DNA matches it firmly. Clone size appears in some rows only: once, few, many, or a class for an expanded clone.

TRBV9	TRBD1	.	TRBJ2-2	TGTGCCAGCGCAGGGGGCGTCGGCACCGGGGAGCTGTTTTTT	CASAGGVGTGELFF
TRBV7-9	.	.	TRBJ2-1	TGTGCCAGCAGCTTAGGAAAGGCAATTCACAATGAGCAGTTCTTC	CASSLGKAIHNEQFF
TRBV5-1	TRBD2	.	TRBJ2-3	TGCGCCAGCAGCTTCGGACTAGCGGGGGGGACTAGCACAGATACGCAGTATTTT	CASSFGLAGGTSTDTQYF
TRBV13	.	few	TRBJ2-7	TGTGCCAGCAGCTTAGGTCGCGGACGCTACGAGCAGTACTTC	CASSLGRGRYEQYF
TRBV4-3	.	.	TRBJ2-5	TGCGCCAGCAGCCCCCTCGACGCCGAGGGCGCGACCCAGTACTTC	CASSPLDAEGATQYF
TRBV20-1	TRBD1	.	TRBJ2-7	TGCAGTGCTAGAGAAGGGACAGGGAGGAACGAGCAGTACTTC	CSAREGTGRNEQYF
TRBV12-3/TRBV12-4	TRBD2	.	TRBJ2-1	TGTGCCAGCAGGCGATCGGGACTAGCGGGAGATGGTGAGCAGTTCTTC	CASRRSGLAGDGEQFF
TRBV20-1	TRBD1	.	TRBJ1-4	TGCAGTGCTAGATCTGGACAGGTACCGGCTGAAAAACTGTTTTTT	CSARSGQVPAEKLFF
TRBV10-1	.	.	TRBJ1-3	TGCGCCAGCAGTGAGTCGGGAGCCTCTGGAAACACCATATATTTT	CASSESGASGNTIYF
TRBV4-1	TRBD1	few	TRBJ2-7	TGCGCCAGCAGCCAGCCCCCGGGACAGGGGGCCCACGAGCAGTACTTC	CASSQPPGQGAHEQYF
TRBV6-1	TRBD2	few	TRBJ2-3	TGTGCCAGCAGGCTACTAGCGGGGATGTCAGATACGCAGTATTTT	CASRLLAGMSDTQYF
TRBV6-1	TRBD1	few	TRBJ2-2	TGTGCCATTACCCGGGACAGGGCCTCGAACACCGGGGAGCTGTTTTTT	CAITRDRASNTGELFF
TRBV5-6	.	many	TRBJ2-7	TGTGCCAGCAGCTTGTTCAGCCTTCGGGACGAGCAGTACTTC	CASSLFSLRDEQYF
TRBV7-9	.	.	TRBJ2-3	TGTGCCAGCAGCGTAGGGGACAGCACAGATACGCAGTATTTT	CASSVGDSTDTQYF
TRBV2	TRBD1	few	TRBJ2-7	TGTGCCAGCATGGTGGTCAGGGGGTACGAGCAGTACTTC	CASMVVRGYEQYF
TRBV12-3/TRBV12-4	TRBD1	many	TRBJ1-5	TGTGCCAGCAGTGCCCGGGACAGGGGAACCCAGCCCCAGCATTTT	CASSARDRGTQPQHF
TRBV29-1	TRBD1	many	TRBJ2-7	TGCAGCGCCCGGGACAGGGGCTACTCCTACGAGCAGTACTTC	CSARDRGYSYEQYF
TRBV5-1	.	many	TRBJ2-3	TGCGCCAGCAGCATGGGTCCCACAGATACGCAGTATTTT	CASSMGPTDTQYF
TRBV20-1	.	.	TRBJ2-3	TGCAGTGCCCTGGGACTGGGGGTAACAGATACGCAGTATTTT	CSALGLGVTDTQYF
TRBV11-2	TRBD1	.	TRBJ2-6	TGTGCCAGCAGCTCCGGGACAGGGGGGTCTGGGGCCAACGTCCTGACTTTC	CASSSGTGGSGANVLTF
TRBV4-2	.	many	TRBJ2-7	TGTGCCAGCAGCCAAGCGGCAGAAACCTCCTACGAGCAGTACTTC	CASSQAAETSYEQYF
TRBV5-6	.	.	TRBJ2-5	TGTGCCAGCAGCATGGGTACTTACGAGAGGAACCAGTACTTC	CASSMGTYERNQYF
TRBV28	.	few	TRBJ1-1	TGTGCCAGCAGTTCGTACTGGCAGGGTGCGAACACTGAAGCTTTCTTT	CASSSYWQGANTEAFF
TRBV9	.	.	TRBJ1-1	TGTGCCAGCAGCCCCCTGGTGACGGGGCGAGGGGAAGCTTTCTTT	CASSPLVTGRGEAFF
TRBV29-1	.	many	TRBJ2-5	TGCAGCGCAAAACAAGGGTTCGTAGAGACCCAGTACTTC	CSAKQGFVETQYF
TRBV7-9	TRBD1	.	TRBJ1-1	TGTGCCAGCAGTTCGACCCAGGGGGCCGGGAACACTGAAGCTTTCTTT	CASSSTQGAGNTEAFF
TRBV6-1	.	few	TRBJ2-5	TGTGCCAGCAGAATTTCCGACAGCGCGGGGACCCAGTACTTC	CASRISDSAGTQYF
TRBV7-2	TRBD2	few	TRBJ2-7	TGTGCCAGCAGCTTAGAACTAGCGGGAGACTACGAGCAGTACTTC	CASSLELAGDYEQYF
TRBV20-1	.	.	TRBJ2-7	TGCAGTGCTAGCTCACCACATCTGACCGAGCAGTACTTC	CSASSPHLTEQYF
TRBV12-3/TRBV12-4	.	many	TRBJ2-2	TGTGCCAGCAGTCGAGAGGACAAAAACACCGGGGAGCTGTTTTTT	CASSREDKNTGELFF
TRBV5-1	TRBD2	many	TRBJ2-4	TGCGCCAGCAGCGTAACCTCGGGACTAGCGCATAACATTCAGTACTTC	CASSVTSGLAHNIQYF
TRBV12-3/TRBV12-4	TRBD1	many	TRBJ1-6	TGTGCCAGCAGTTGGGGGACAGTCTATAATTCACCCCTCCACTTT	CASSWGTVYNSPLHF
TRBV19	.	few	TRBJ2-7	TGTGCCAGTAGTATAGGAGGGTTCGGCGAGCAGTACTTC	CASSIGGFGEQYF
TRBV3-1	.	.	TRBJ1-1	TGTGCCAGCAGCCAAGTTACGAACACTGAAGCTTTCTTT	CASSQVTNTEAFF
TRBV29-1	.	many	TRBJ2-2	TGCAGCGTTGTTCTTTGGGGACAGAACACCGGGGAGCTGTTTTTT	CSVVLWGQNTGELFF
TRBV20-1	.	.	TRBJ2-7	TGCAGTGCTAGGTTAGCCGAAACTCTATACGAGCAGTACTTC	CSARLAETLYEQYF
TRBV6-5	.	few	TRBJ1-2	TGTGCCAGCAGTTACTCGTTTAAGGTTGCGAACCGCTATGGCTACACCTTC	CASSYSFKVANRYGYTF
TRBV5-6	.	.	TRBJ2-7	TGTGCCAGCAGCTTGGGTGTGGTCTACGAGCAGTACTTC	CASSLGVVYEQYF
TRBV10-3	TRBD1	.	TRBJ1-1	TGTGCCACGTCATCGGACAGGGACACTGAAGCTTTCTTT	CATSSDRDTEAFF
TRBV3-1	.	many	TRBJ2-7	TGTGCCAGCAGCCAAGACACGGGAGTACTCTCCTACGAGCAGTACTTC	CASSQDTGVLSYEQYF
TRBV4-1	.	many	TRBJ2-1	TGCGCCAGCAGCCAAGATCCAGCCGAGGACTACAATGAGCAGTTCTTC	CASSQDPAEDYNEQFF
TRBV10-2	.	.	TRBJ2-7	TGCGCCAGCAGGGTCTCCGACAGGACGGGCGAGCAGTACTTC	CASRVSDRTGEQYF
TRBV20-1	.	few	TRBJ2-1	TGCAGTGCTATTTCCCACAGGGTAGGGTACAATGAGCAGTTCTTC	CSAISHRVGYNEQFF
TRBV9	.	few	TRBJ2-1	TGTGCCAGCAGCGTATATCAGAGCTCCTACAATGAGCAGTTCTTC	CASSVYQSSYNEQFF
TRBV6-2/TRBV6-3	.	few	TRBJ2-3	TGTGCCAGCAGTTTAATGCCCCCTACCCAGGCGAGCACTAGCACAGATACGCAGTATTTT	CASSLMPPTQASTSTDTQYF
TRBV10-2	.	.	TRBJ2-7	TGCGCCAGCAGTGAGGAAGGGGTCGGCGAGCAGTACTTC	CASSEEGVGEQYF
TRBV24-1	.	.	TRBJ1-1	TGTGCCACCAGTGCGGGACGAGGGGCTTTCTTT	CATSAGRGAFF
TRBV6-5	.	.	TRBJ1-2	TGTGCCAGCATGATTGCCGGAGGCTACACCTTC	CASMIAGGYTF
TRBV29-1	TRBD1	.	TRBJ2-7	TGCAGCGTTGACCCCGGACAGGGCCACGAGCAGTACTTC	CSVDPGQGHEQYF
TRBV25-1	.	few	TRBJ2-5	TGTGCCAGCATCGGAGAACCCGCGGCAGAGACCCAGTACTTC	CASIGEPAAETQYF
TRBV6-2/TRBV6-3	.	many	TRBJ1-5	TGTGCCAGCAGCCCCGGTTCCAATCAGCCCCAGCATTTT	CASSPGSNQPQHF
TRBV20-1	TRBD2	.	TRBJ2-2	TGCAGTGCTAGTAGTCCCCGTAGCGGGGACACCGGGGAGCTGTTTTTT	CSASSPRSGDTGELFF
TRBV9	.	few	TRBJ1-2	TGTGCCAGCAGCGTAGAACCAGGGGACGGCTACACCTTC	CASSVEPGDGYTF
TRBV5-5	TRBD1	many	TRBJ2-5	TGTGCCAGCAGCCTGAGCGTAACAGGGGCTACCGAAGAGACCCAGTACTTC	CASSLSVTGATEETQYF